This T cell receptor beta chain was retrieved from a study of T-cell reconstitution after alpha-beta-depleted transplantation in children. Study-level results: One year post-transplant, T-cell counts and diversity were largely derived from T cells produced anew. Surviving thymic progenitors and recipient T cells were the source of high TCRbeta diversity at day 60 in some patients.

In the case of this clonotype: Its specificity is unknown.

Preparing the TCRbeta library involved the use of unique molecular identifiers. TCRdb passed the PCR reads through MiXCR, listing each CDR3 protein once. The sample lists 190,000 or so distinct CDR3 sequences; 6.3% were seen once. The germline V gene has CDR1 LGHNA and CDR2 YSLEER. Trimming removed 3 bases at V and 0 bases at J, with 12 bases between. The CDR3 sequence is 17 residues long. The chain recombines TRBV4-3 with TRBJ2-6; D is unresolved. This specimen consisted of PBMCs, obtained before TCRalphabeta/CD19-depleted stem cell transplant. The receptor's source is a girl under three years old with combined immunodeficiency, due to receive a stem cell transplant. The CDR3: CASSQTYGYSGANVLTF. CDR3 DNA sequence: TGCGCCAGCAGCCAGACTTACGGTTACTCTGGGGCCAACGTCCTGACTTTC.